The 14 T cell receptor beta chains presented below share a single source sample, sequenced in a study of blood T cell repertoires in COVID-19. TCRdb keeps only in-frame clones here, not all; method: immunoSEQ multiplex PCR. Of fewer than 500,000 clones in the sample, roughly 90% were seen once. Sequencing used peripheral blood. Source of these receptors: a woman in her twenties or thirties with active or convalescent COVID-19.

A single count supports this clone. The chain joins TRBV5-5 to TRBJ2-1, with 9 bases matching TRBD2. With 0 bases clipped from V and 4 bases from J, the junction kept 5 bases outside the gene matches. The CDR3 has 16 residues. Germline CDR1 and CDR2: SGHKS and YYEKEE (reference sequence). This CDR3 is CASSLAFLAGYNEQFF. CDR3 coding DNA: TGTGCCAGCAGCTTGGCGTTCCTAGCGGGGTACAATGAGCAGTTCTTC.

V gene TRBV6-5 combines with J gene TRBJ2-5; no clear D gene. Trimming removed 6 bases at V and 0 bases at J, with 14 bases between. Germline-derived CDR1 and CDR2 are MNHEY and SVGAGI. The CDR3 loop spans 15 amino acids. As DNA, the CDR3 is TGTGCCAGCAGACCGATGCCCCAGTACCAAGAGACCCAGTACTTC. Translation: CASRPMPQYQETQYF.

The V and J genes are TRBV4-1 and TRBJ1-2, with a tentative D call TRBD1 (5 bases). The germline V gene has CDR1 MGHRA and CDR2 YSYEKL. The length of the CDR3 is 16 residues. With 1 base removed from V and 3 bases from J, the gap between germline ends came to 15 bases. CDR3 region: CASSQGVQGAHYGYTF. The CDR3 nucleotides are TGCGCCAGCAGCCAAGGGGTACAAGGGGCTCACTATGGCTACACCTTC.

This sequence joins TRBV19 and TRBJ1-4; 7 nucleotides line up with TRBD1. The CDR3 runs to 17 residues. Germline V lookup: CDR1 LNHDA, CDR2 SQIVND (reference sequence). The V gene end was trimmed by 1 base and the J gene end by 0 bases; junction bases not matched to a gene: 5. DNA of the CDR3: TGTGCCAGTAGTATAGTTCGGACAGGAGCAACTAATGAAAAACTGTTTTTT. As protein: CASSIVRTGATNEKLFF.

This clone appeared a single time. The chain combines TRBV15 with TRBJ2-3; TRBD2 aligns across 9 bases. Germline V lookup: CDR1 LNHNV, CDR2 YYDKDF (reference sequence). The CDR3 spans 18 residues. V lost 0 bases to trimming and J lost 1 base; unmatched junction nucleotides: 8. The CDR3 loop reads CATSRDLREREGTDTQYF. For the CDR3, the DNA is TGTGCCACCAGCAGAGATTTGCGCGAGCGGGAGGGCACAGATACGCAGTATTTT. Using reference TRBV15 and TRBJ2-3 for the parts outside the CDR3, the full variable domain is DAMVIQNPRYQVTQFGKPVTLSCSQTLNHNVMYWYQQKSSQAPKLLFHYYDKDFNNEADTPDNFQSRRPNTSFCFLDIRSPGLGDTAMYLCATSRDLREREGTDTQYFGPGTRLTVL.

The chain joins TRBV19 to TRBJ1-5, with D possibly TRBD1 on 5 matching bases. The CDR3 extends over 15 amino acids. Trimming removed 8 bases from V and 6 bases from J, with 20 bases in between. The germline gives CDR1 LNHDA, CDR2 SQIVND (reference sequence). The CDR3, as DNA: TGTGCCAGTCTACAGACCTGGGGACTGGGTCAGCCCCAGCATTTT. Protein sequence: CASLQTWGLGQPQHF.

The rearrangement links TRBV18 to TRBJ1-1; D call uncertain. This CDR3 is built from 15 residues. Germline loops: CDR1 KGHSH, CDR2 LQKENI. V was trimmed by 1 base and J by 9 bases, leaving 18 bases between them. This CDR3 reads CASSPQDLRSRKAFF. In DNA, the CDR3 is TGTGCCAGCTCACCACAAGACCTCAGGTCGAGAAAAGCTTTCTTT. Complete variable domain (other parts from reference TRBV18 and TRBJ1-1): NAGVMQNPRHLVRRRGQEARLRCSPMKGHSHVYWYRQLPEEGLKFMVYLQKENIIDESGMPKERFSAEFPKEGPSILRIQQVVRGDSAAYFCASSPQDLRSRKAFFGQGTRLTVV.

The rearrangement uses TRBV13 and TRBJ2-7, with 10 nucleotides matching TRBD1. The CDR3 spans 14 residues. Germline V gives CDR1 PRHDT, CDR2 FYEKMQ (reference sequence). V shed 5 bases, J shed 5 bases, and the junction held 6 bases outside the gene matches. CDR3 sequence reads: CASSASGTGDEQYF. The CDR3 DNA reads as TGTGCCAGCAGCGCGTCCGGGACAGGGGACGAGCAGTACTTC.

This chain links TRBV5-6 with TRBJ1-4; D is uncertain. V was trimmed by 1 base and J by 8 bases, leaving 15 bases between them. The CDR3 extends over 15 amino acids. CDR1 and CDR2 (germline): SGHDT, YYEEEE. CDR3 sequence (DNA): TGTGCCAGCAGCTTGATGGTAGAGAGGGTAGAAAAACTGTTTTTT. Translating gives CASSLMVERVEKLFF.

The DNA of the CDR3 is TGCAGCGGGCGAGGTTTGGGGCCCACCTACAATGAGCAGTTCTTC. It translates to CSGRGLGPTYNEQFF. The V gene is TRBV29-1, the J gene TRBJ2-1; TRBD1 is a possible D gene (5 bases). Germline V gene sequence: CDR1 SQVTM, CDR2 ANQGSEA. Trimming pared 7 bases from V and 2 bases from J, leaving 18 bases between. The CDR3 loop spans 15 amino acids.

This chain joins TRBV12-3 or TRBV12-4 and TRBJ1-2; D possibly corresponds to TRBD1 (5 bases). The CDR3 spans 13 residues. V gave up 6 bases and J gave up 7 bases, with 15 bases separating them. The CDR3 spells CASRPRDLGGYTF. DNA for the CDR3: TGTGCCAGCAGGCCGAGGGACTTAGGTGGCTACACCTTC.

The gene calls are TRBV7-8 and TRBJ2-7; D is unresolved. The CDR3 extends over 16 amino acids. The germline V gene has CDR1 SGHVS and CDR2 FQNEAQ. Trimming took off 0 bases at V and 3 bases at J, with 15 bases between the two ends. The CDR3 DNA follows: TGTGCCAGCAGCTTAGCGCAAGTAGCTCTTGGCTACGAGCAGTACTTC. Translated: CASSLAQVALGYEQYF.

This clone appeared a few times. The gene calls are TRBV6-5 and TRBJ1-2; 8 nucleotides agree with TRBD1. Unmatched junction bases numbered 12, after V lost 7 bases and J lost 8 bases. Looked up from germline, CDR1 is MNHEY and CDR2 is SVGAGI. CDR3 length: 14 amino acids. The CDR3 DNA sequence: TGTGCCAGCAACCCTAGCGGACAGGGTCGGGGCTACACCTTC. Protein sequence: CASNPSGQGRGYTF.

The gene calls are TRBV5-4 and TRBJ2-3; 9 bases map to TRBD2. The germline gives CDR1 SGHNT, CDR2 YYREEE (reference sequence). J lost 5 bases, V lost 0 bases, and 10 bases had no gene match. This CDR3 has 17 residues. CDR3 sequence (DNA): TGTGCCAGCAGCTTGGCCAGGGGCGGGGGGGCTGTAGATACGCAGTATTTT. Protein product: CASSLARGGGAVDTQYF.